The rows below give T cell receptor beta chains drawn from one sample of a study of blood T cell repertoires in COVID-19. Using immunoSEQ multiplex PCR, the repertoire was profiled, and TCRdb retains in-frame clones only, with some absent. The sample holds about 36,000 clones, around 84% seen once. The sample taken for sequencing was peripheral blood. The source is a man aged 60 to 75 with COVID-19, enrolled during active disease. The CDR3 runs from the conserved cysteine through the conserved F or W. A D gene is named only where the DNA matches it firmly. Size is omitted from some rows. Given values are once, few, many or a class for expanded clones.

>NA|once|TRBV2|TRBJ1-1|13
TGTGCCAGCAGTGAAACGTTGGCCAGGGAAGCTTTCTTT
CASSETLAREAFF
>NA|NA|TRBV3-1/TRBV3-2|TRBJ1-2|14
TGTGCCAGCAGCCCTCAGGGGTCTAACTATGGCTACACCTTC
CASSPQGSNYGYTF
>TRBD1|NA|TRBV7-9|TRBJ1-2|13
TGTGCCAGCAGCGATACAGGGGCGTATGGCTACACCTTC
CASSDTGAYGYTF
>NA|NA|TRBV24-1|TRBJ2-6|21
TGTGCCACCAGGTTTTTTTTGGTGGGGGGAATCGTCATCTCTGGGGCCAACGTCCTGACTTTC
CATRFFLVGGIVISGANVLTF
>TRBD1|NA|TRBV10-3|TRBJ2-7|12
TGTGCCATAGGGACAGGGGGCTACGAGCAGTACTTC
CAIGTGGYEQYF
>NA|once|TRBV3-1/TRBV3-2|TRBJ2-2|13
TGTGCCAGCAGTAGCTCCCGGGACTCCGGCCTGTTTTTT
CASSSSRDSGLFF
>TRBD1|NA|TRBV10-3|TRBJ1-2|14
TGTGCCATCAAATCTACCGGACAGGTCGGGGGCTACACCTTC
CAIKSTGQVGGYTF
>TRBD1|NA|TRBV28|TRBJ1-2|14
TGTGCCAGCGCGACAGGGGGAGATAACTATGGCTACACCTTC
CASATGGDNYGYTF
>NA|NA|TRBV19|TRBJ1-1|13
TGTGCCAGTACCCTCGACACGAACACTGAAGCTTTCTTT
CASTLDTNTEAFF
>TRBD1|NA|TRBV27|TRBJ1-2|13
TGTGCCAGCAGCCTACAGGGGGCAGAAGGCTACACCTTC
CASSLQGAEGYTF
>TRBD1|NA|TRBV6-2/TRBV6-3|TRBJ1-1|15
TGTGCCAGCAGTTACTCGACAGGGGGTAGGATTGAAGCTTTCTTT
CASSYSTGGRIEAFF
>TRBD1|NA|TRBV29-1|TRBJ1-2|14
TGCAGCGTTGCAACGGGACAGAGGGTCTATGGCTACACCTTC
CSVATGQRVYGYTF
>NA|once|TRBV29-1|TRBJ1-2|13
TGCAGCGTCGAAGAACAGGACCTCTATGGCTACACCTTC
CSVEEQDLYGYTF
>TRBD2|once|TRBV5-1|TRBJ2-1|16
TGCGCCAGCAGCAAAATCGGACTAGCGGGAGTTGCTGAGCAGTTCTTC
CASSKIGLAGVAEQFF
>NA|NA|TRBV5-1|TRBJ1-6|14
TGCGCCAGCTCGCTCGGACAGTCTAATTCACCCCTCCACTTT
CASSLGQSNSPLHF
>NA|NA|TRBV11-3|TRBJ2-3|13
TGTGCCAGCAGCCACCGAGGTACAGATACGCAGTATTTT
CASSHRGTDTQYF
>TRBD1|NA|TRBV7-2|TRBJ1-5|14
TGTGCCAGCAGCTTAGGGGACAGGGTTCAGCCCCAGCATTTT
CASSLGDRVQPQHF
>NA|NA|TRBV20-1|TRBJ1-1|14
TGCAGTGCTAGTCACAGAGAATATAACACTGAAGCTTTCTTT
CSASHREYNTEAFF
>TRBD2|NA|TRBV19|TRBJ2-1|15
TGTGCCAGTAGTATGGCCAGCGGGAGGCGGGACGAGCAGTTCTTC
CASSMASGRRDEQFF
>NA|NA|TRBV11-3|TRBJ2-2|17
TGTGCCAGCACGGATGGAGGCCGGGCAGCGAACACCGGGGAGCTGTTTTTT
CASTDGGRAANTGELFF
>TRBD1|NA|TRBV27|TRBJ1-3|17
TGTGCCAGCAGTTTTCCAGGGGGCGCGAACTCTGGAAACACCATATATTTT
CASSFPGGANSGNTIYF
>TRBD1|few|TRBV9|TRBJ1-2|14
TGTGCCAGCAGCCCTTCAACAGGGGACTATGGCTACACCTTC
CASSPSTGDYGYTF
>TRBD1|NA|TRBV6-6|TRBJ1-1|16
TGTGCCAGCAGTTACGGCAGGGGGTATGGGGACACTGAAGCTTTCTTT
CASSYGRGYGDTEAFF
>TRBD1|NA|TRBV7-9|TRBJ2-1|17
TGTGCCAGCAGCTTAATTGGGTGGGACAGGGGGTCTGATGAGCAGTTCTTC
CASSLIGWDRGSDEQFF
>NA|NA|TRBV6-2/TRBV6-3|TRBJ2-3|17
TGTGCCAGCAGTTCCCAGAGACTAGGGTCTTTCACAGATACGCAGTATTTT
CASSSQRLGSFTDTQYF
>TRBD1|NA|TRBV24-1|TRBJ2-5|15
TGTGCCACCAGTGATGCGGACAGGGCACAAGAGACCCAGTACTTC
CATSDADRAQETQYF
>NA|NA|TRBV28|TRBJ1-2|12
TGTGCCAGCAGTTTGGAGGGGTTTGGCTACACCTTC
CASSLEGFGYTF
>NA|NA|TRBV28|TRBJ2-5|15
TGTGCCAGCAGTTACTCTTGGGGGGACCAAGAGACCCAGTACTTC
CASSYSWGDQETQYF
>NA|NA|TRBV5-1|TRBJ2-1|16
TGCGCCAGCAGCTTCGATAGCGGAGCCGCCTACAATGAGCAGTTCTTC
CASSFDSGAAYNEQFF
>NA|NA|TRBV7-2|TRBJ1-2|12
TGTGCCAGCAGCTTAGACAGCTATGGCTACACCTTC
CASSLDSYGYTF
>NA|NA|TRBV14|TRBJ1-1|15
TGTGCCAGCAGCCAACGAACAGGGTGGAACGCTGAAGCTTTCTTT
CASSQRTGWNAEAFF
>NA|NA|TRBV19|TRBJ1-4|15
TGTGCCAGTATCTCCTTAGGGGCAACTAATGAAAAACTGTTTTTT
CASISLGATNEKLFF
>TRBD2|NA|TRBV9|TRBJ2-1|16
TGTGCCAGCAGCGTACAAGCGGGAGACACCTACAATGAGCAGTTCTTC
CASSVQAGDTYNEQFF
>TRBD2|NA|TRBV6-6|TRBJ2-7|17
TGTGCCAGCAGTCCCGGGAGGGGTATTCGTCCACCTTACGAGCAGTACTTC
CASSPGRGIRPPYEQYF
>NA|NA|TRBV14|TRBJ1-1|14
TGTGCCAGCAGCCAAGTGACACAGAACACTGAAGCTTTCTTT
CASSQVTQNTEAFF
>NA|NA|TRBV4-1|TRBJ1-1|16
TGCGCCAGCAGCCACCTCAAGGGGGGGAAATTCACTGAAGCTTTCTTT
CASSHLKGGKFTEAFF
>NA|NA|TRBV5-1|TRBJ1-1|14
TGCGCCAGCAGCTTGGAACCCGGGAGGACTGAAGCTTTCTTT
CASSLEPGRTEAFF
>TRBD1|NA|TRBV5-1|TRBJ1-4|14
TGCGCCAGCAGCCAAGGACAGGAACGGGAAAAACTGTTTTTT
CASSQGQEREKLFF
>TRBD1|NA|TRBV28|TRBJ2-1|12
TGTGCCAGCACCGGACAGGGAGATGAGCAGTTCTTC
CASTGQGDEQFF
>TRBD1|NA|TRBV19|TRBJ1-2|14
TGTGCCAGTTCCGACAGGGGGCACAGCTATGGCTACACCTTC
CASSDRGHSYGYTF
>NA|once|TRBV5-1|TRBJ2-5|15
TGCGCCAGCAGCTCCGAAAGGTGGGCTCAAGAGACCCAGTACTTC
CASSSERWAQETQYF
>NA|NA|TRBV12-3/TRBV12-4|TRBJ2-5|13
TGTGCCAGCAGCCAGGGACTTTGGGAGACCCAGTACTTC
CASSQGLWETQYF
>TRBD1|once|TRBV5-1|TRBJ1-2|13
TGCGCCAGCAGCCCGACAGGGAATGGCGGCTACACCTTC
CASSPTGNGGYTF